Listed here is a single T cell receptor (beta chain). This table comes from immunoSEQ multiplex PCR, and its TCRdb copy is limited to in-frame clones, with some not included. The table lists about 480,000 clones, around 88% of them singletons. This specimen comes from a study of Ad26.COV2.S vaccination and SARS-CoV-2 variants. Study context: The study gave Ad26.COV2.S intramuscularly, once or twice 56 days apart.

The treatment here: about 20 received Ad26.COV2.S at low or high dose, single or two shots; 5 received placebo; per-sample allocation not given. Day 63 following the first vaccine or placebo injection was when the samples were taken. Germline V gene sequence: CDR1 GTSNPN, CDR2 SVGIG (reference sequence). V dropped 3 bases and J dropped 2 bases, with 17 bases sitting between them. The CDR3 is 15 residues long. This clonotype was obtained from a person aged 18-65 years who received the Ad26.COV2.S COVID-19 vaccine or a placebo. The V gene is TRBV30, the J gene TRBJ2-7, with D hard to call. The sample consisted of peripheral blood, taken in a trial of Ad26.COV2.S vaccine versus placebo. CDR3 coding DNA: TGTGCCTGGAGGCCGGTCGGAGACCAAACCTACGAGCAGTACTTC. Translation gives CAWRPVGDQTYEQYF. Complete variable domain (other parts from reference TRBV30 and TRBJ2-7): SQTIHQWPATLVQPVGSPLSLECTVEGTSNPNLYWYRQAAGRGLQLLFYSVGIGQISSEVPQNLSASRPQDRQFILSSKKLLLSDSGFYLCAWRPVGDQTYEQYFGPGTRLTVT.